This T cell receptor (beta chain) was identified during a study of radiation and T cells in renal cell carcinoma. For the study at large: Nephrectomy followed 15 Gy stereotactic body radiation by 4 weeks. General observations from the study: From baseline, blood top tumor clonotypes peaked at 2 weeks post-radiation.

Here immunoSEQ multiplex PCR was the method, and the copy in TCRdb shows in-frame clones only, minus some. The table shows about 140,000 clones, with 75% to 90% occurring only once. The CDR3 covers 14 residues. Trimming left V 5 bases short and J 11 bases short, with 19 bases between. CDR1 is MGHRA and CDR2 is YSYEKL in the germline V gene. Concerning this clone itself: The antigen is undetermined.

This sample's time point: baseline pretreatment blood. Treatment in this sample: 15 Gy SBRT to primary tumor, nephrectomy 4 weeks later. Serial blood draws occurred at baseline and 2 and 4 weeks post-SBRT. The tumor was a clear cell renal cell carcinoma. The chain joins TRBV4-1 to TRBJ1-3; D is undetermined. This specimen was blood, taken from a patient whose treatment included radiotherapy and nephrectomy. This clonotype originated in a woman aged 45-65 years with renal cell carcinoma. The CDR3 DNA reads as TGCGCCAGCAGCTTACAACCAGAAGGGCGGTCCATATATTTT. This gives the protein CASSLQPEGRSIYF.